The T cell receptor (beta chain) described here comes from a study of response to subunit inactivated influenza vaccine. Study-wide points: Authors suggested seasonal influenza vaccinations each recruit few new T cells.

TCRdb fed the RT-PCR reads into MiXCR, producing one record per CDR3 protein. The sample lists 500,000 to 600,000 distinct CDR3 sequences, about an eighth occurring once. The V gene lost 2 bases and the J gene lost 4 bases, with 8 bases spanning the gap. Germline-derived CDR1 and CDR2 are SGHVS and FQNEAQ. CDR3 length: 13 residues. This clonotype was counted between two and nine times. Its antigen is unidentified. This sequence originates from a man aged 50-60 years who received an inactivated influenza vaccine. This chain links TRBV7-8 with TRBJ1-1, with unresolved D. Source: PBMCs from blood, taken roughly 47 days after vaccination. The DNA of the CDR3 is TGTGCCAGCAGCTTAAGCTTACCCACTGAAGCTTTCTTT. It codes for CASSLSLPTEAFF.